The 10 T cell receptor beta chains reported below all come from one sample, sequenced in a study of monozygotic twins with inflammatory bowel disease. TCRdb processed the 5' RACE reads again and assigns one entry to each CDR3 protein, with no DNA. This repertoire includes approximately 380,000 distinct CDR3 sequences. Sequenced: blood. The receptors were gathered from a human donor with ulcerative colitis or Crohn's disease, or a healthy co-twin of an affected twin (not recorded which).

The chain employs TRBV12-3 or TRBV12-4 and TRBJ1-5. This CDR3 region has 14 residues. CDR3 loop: CASSYLAANQPQHF.

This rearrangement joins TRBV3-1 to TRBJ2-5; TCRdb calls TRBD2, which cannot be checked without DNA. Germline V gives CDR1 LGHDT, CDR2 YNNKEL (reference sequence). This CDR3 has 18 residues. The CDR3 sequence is CASSPIRMAGGPWETQYF.

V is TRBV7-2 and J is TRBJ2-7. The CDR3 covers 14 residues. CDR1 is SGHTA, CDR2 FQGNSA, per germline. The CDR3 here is CASSLVGVTYEQYF. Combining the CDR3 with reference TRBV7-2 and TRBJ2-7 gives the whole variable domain GAGVSQSPSNKVTEKGKDVELRCDPISGHTALYWYRQSLGQGLEFLIYFQGNSAPDKSGLPSDRFSAERTGGSVSTLTIQRTQQEDSAVYLCASSLVGVTYEQYFGPGTRLTVT.

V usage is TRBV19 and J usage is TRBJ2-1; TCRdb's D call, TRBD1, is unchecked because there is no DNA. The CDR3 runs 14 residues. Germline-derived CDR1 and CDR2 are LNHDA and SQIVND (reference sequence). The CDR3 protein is CASSPIGGIDEQFF.

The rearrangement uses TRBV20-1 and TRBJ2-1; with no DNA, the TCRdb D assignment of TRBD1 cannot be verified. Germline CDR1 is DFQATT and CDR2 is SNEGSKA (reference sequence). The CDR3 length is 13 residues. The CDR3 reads CSAKKAGGDEQFF.

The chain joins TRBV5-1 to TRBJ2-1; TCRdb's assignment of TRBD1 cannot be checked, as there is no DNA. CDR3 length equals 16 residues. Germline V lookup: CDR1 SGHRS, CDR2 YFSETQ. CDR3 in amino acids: CASSKGGASSYNEQFF.

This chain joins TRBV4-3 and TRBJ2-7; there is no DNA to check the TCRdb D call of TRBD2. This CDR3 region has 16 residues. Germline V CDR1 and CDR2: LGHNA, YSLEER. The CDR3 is CASSHRAGGAEYEQYF.

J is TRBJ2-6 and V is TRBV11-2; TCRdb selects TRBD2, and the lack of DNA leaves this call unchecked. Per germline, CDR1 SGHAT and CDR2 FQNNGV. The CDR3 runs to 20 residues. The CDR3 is CASSSNSGGGTSSGANVLTF.

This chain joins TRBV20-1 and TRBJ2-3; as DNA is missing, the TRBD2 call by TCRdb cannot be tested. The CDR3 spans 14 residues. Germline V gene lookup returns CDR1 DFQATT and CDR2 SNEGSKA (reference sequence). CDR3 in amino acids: CSALTSGNTDTQYF.

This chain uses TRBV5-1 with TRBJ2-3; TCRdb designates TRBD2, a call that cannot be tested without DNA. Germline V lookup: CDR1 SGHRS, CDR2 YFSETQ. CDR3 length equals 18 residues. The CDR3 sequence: CASSPRHRTSGETDTQYF.